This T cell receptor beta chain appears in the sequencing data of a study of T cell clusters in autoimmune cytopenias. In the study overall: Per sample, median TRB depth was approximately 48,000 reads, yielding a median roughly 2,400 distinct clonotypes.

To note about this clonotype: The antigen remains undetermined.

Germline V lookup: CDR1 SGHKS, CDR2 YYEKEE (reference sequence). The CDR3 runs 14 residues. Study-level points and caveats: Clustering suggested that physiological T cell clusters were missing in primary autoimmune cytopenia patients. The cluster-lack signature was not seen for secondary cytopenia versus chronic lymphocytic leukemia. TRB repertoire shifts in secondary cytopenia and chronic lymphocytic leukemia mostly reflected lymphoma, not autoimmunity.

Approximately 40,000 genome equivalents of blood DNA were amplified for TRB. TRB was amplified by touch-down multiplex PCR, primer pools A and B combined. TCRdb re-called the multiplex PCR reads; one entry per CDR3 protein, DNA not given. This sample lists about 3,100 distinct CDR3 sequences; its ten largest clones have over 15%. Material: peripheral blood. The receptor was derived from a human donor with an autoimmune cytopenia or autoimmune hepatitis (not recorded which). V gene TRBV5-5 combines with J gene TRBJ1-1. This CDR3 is CASSIGLANTEAFF.